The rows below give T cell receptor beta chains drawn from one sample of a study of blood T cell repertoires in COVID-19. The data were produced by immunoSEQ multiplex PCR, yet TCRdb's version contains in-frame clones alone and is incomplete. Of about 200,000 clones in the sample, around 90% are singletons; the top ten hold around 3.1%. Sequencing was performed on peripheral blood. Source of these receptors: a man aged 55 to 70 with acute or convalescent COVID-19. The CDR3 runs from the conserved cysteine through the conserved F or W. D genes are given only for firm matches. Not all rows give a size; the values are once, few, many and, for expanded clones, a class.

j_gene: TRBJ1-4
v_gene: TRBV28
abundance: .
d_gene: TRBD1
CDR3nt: TGTGCCAGCAGCAAAGGACAGGGGGGTGACGAAAAACTGTTTTTT
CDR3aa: CASSKGQGGDEKLFF

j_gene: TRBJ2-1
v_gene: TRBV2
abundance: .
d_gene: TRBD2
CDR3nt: TGTGCCAGCCTCAGTCGTCGGGGGGGATCCAATGAGCAGTTCTTC
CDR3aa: CASLSRRGGSNEQFF

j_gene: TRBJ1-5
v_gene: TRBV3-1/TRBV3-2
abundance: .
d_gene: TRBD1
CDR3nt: TGTGCCAGCAGCCCTACTGTGCAGGGGGGACAGCCCCAGCATTTT
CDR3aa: CASSPTVQGGQPQHF

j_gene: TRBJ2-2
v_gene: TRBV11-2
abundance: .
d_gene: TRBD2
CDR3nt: TGTGCCAGCAGCCCCAGCGGGGCTTACACCGGGGAGCTGTTTTTT
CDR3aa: CASSPSGAYTGELFF

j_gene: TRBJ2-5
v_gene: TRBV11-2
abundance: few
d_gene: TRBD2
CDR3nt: TGTGCCAGCAGCTTAGCAGCGGGGGGCAGGGAGACCCAGTACTTC
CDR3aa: CASSLAAGGRETQYF

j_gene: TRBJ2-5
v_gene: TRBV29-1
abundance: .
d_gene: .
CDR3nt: TGCAGCGCCCGACTAGGATTGATGGAGACCCAGTACTTC
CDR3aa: CSARLGLMETQYF

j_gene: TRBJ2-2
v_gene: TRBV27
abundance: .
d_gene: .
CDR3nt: TGTGCCAGCAGTTTATTCACAGGGTCCGGGGAGCTGTTTTTT
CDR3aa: CASSLFTGSGELFF

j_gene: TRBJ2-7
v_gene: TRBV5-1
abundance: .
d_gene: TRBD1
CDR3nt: TGCGCCAGCAGCCTCGGGACAGGCCCCTACGAGCAGTACTTC
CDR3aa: CASSLGTGPYEQYF

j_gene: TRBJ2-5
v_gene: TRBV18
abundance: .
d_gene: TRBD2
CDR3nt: TGTGCCAGCTCACCAGGGACTACGGAGACCCAGTACTTC
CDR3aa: CASSPGTTETQYF

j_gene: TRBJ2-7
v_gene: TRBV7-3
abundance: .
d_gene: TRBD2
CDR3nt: TGTGCCAGCAGCCCGGGGGGGGTAAGCTACGAGCAGTACTTC
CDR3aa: CASSPGGVSYEQYF

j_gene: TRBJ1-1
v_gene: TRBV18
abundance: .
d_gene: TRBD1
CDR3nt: TGTGCCAGCTCACAGGACAGGGTGGATGCTTTCTTT
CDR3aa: CASSQDRVDAFF

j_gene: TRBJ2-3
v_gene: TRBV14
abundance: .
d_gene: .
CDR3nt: TGTGCCAGCAGCCAAGAAGGGGGGGGCCCCACGAGTACGCAGTATTTT
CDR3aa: CASSQEGGGPTSTQYF

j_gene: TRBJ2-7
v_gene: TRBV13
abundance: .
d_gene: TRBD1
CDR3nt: TGTGCCAGCAGCCCGGGACAGGTTCCCTACGAGCAGTACTTC
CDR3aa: CASSPGQVPYEQYF

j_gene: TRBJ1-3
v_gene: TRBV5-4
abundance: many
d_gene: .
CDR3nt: TGTGCCAGCAGCCCCAAGAATGAGGACACCATATATTTT
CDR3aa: CASSPKNEDTIYF

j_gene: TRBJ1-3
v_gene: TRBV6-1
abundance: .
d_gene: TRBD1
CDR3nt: TGTGCCAGCAGTAAAGGACAGGGGGCTTTAAGAGCTGGAAACACCATATATTTT
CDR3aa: CASSKGQGALRAGNTIYF

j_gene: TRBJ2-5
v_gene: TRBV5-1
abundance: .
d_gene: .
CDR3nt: TGCGCCAGCAGCTTGGGGCAGGAAATTTCCCTCCGGGAGACCCAGTACTTC
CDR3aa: CASSLGQEISLRETQYF